This T cell receptor beta chain was sequenced for a study of shared clonotypes between healthy human individuals. Study-level results: The study generally estimated greater richness for naive than memory subsets. Clonotypes which were not shared had lower generation probabilities than clonotypes that all four donors shared.

This CDR3 is built from 13 residues. The germline gives CDR1 SNHLY, CDR2 FYNNEI. V was trimmed by 6 bases and J by 6 bases, leaving 12 bases between them. This clone was counted a single time. Its antigen is unknown. Authors' processing steps: ImmunoSEQ only sent back junction sequences with no quality scores, so filtering was done differently. Sequencing used immunoSEQ multiplex PCR; TCRdb keeps in-frame clones, though not all of them. The V and J calls and clone size come from that table; D and trimming were worked out from the DNA. The sample lists over a million clones; around 95% were seen once. The TCR originated in a man aged 25 to 40 in good health. The chain links TRBV2 to TRBJ2-1, with unresolved D. Sequences were obtained from naive CD4+ T cells sorted from blood. Subset denoted: CD45RA+ positively selected. CDR3 region: CASRPDDFNEQFF. The CDR3 bases are TGTGCCAGCAGACCGGACGACTTCAATGAGCAGTTCTTC.